The rows below give T cell receptor beta chains drawn from one sample of a study of vaccination and CD4 T cells after COVID-19. TCRdb re-called the PCR reads through MiXCR, storing one row per CDR3 protein. The table has 26,000 or so distinct CDR3 sequences, roughly 50% seen once. The sample here was CD4+ T cells from blood, taken about 7 months after SARS-CoV-2 vaccination. These receptors were taken from a human donor who had recovered from COVID-19. Both conserved end residues are part of each CDR3.

TRBV7-3,CASSLLKDTEAFF
TRBV5-1,CASSALAGTYNEQFF
TRBV7-9,CASSFVVASVTDTQYF
TRBV6-1,CASSRYLAGTYEQYF
TRBV27,CASSLEGHYEQYF
TRBV20-1,CSARGGGRRASGSSGTYEQYF
TRBV7-2,CASSRRGGHTSTDTQYF
TRBV27,CASSLSRNYGYTF
TRBV6-5,CASSYSRGNTEAFF
TRBV27,CASSPYGGLPYEQYF
TRBV10-3,CAIGQGRFTDTQYF
TRBV28,CASRKMGGGLTEAFF
TRBV7-2,CASSLVGNFYNEQFF
TRBV7-2,CASTTTGRGVEQFF
TRBV6-4,CASSAETGSYNEQFF
TRBV29-1,CSVMGEGLSYNEQFF
TRBV7-4,CTSSPPGLAGDEHSTDTQYF
TRBV7-9,CASSLSTGNQPQHF
TRBV2,CASSPRTSGMETQYF
TRBV20-1,CSARAGREASGELFF
TRBV6-4,CASSERDTGELFF
TRBV20-1,CSARIRRVIGDRGLGQPQHF
TRBV6-1,CASSQAIGSGGEQYF
TRBV2,CASSTVASQPQHF
TRBV7-3,CASSRDRANEQFF
TRBV5-4,CASSLEQDYEQYF
TRBV20-1,CSARQIRTGGWTYEQYF
TRBV4-1,CASSLASWGGETQYF
TRBV20-1,CSASNLLNSNQPQHF
TRBV19,CASSIIAGGPKTYEQYF
TRBV20-1,CSAKLAAQIINEQFF
TRBV24-1,CATSDPLDLVETQYF
TRBV11-2,CASSIYKPDSNAFF
TRBV27,CASSAGSAYNEQFF
TRBV2,CASSDRQANNQPQHF
TRBV20-1,CSAPPPSLYYNEQFF
TRBV7-2,CASSPDHSSGPQHF
TRBV7-9,CASSSRQGTEAFF
TRBV20-1,CSPTSGSRDEQFF
TRBV4-2,CASSPRAVNSPLHF
TRBV15,CATSEIGGIRTDTQYF
TRBV7-9,CASRPRQGRTEAFF
TRBV20-1,CSARDYRQGVSYEQYF
TRBV6-2/TRBV6-3,CASSYGGRSYEQYF
TRBV6-1,CASSVLYNEQFF
TRBV27,CASSVYGTYNEQFF
TRBV6-2/TRBV6-3,CASSLGESHEQYF
TRBV15,CATSSLASTDTQYF